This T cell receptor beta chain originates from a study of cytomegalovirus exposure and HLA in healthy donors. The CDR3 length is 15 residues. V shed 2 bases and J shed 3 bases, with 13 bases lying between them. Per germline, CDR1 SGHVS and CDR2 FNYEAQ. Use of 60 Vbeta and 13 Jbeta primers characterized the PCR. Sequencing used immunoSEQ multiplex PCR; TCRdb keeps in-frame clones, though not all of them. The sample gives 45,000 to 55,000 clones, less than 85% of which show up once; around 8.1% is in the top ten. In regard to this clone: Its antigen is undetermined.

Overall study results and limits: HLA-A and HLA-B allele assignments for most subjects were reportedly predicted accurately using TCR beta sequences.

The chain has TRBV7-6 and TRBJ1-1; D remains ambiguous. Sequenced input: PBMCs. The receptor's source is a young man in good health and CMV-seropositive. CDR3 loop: CASSLQAGLYTEAFF. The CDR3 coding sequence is TGTGCCAGCAGCTTACAAGCGGGCCTCTACACTGAAGCTTTCTTT.